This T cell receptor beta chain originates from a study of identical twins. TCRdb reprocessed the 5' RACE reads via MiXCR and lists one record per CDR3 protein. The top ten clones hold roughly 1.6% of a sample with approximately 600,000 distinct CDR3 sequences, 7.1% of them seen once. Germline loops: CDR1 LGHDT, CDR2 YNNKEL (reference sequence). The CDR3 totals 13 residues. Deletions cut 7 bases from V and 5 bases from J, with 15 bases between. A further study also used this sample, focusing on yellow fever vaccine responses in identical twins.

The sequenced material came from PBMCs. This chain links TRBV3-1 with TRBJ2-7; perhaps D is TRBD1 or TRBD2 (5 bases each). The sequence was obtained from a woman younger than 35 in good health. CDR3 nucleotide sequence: TGTGCCAGCATGCTATGGGGGAGCGACGAGCAGTACGTC. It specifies CASMLWGSDEQYV.